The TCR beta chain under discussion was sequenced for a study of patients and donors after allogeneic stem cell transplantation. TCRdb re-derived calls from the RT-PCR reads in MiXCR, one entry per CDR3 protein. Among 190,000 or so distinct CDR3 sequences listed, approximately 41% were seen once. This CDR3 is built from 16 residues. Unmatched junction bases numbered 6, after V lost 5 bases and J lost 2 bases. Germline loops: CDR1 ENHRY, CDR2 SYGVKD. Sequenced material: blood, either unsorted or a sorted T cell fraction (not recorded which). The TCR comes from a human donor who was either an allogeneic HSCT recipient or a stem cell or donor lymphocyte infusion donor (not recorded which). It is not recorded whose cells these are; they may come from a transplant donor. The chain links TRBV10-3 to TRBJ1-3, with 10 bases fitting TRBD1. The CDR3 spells CAISPPGQGTGNTIYF. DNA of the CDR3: TGTGCCATCAGTCCACCGGGACAGGGGACTGGAAACACCATATATTTT.